The 3 T cell receptor beta chains reported below all come from one sample, sequenced in a study of cytomegalovirus exposure and HLA in healthy donors. Primers included in the PCR were 60 Vbeta and 13 Jbeta primers. The method was immunoSEQ multiplex PCR; TCRdb's version includes in-frame clones alone and lacks a portion of them. The sample carries about 140,000 clones, roughly 10% recorded once. The sequencing sample was made of PBMCs. These receptors all come from a man between 45 and 60 years old in good health and CMV-seronegative.

The chain has TRBV5-6 and TRBJ2-1, with TRBD2 identical over 8 bases. Unmatched junction bases numbered 10, after V lost 4 bases and J lost 1 base. CDR3 length equals 17 residues. Germline CDR1 SGHDT, CDR2 YYEEEE. The CDR3 loop is CASSRWRGDGSYNEQFF. DNA of the CDR3: TGTGCCAGCAGCCGGTGGCGGGGGGACGGTTCCTACAATGAGCAGTTCTTC.

This clone was observed a handful of times. J is TRBJ2-3 and V is TRBV7-2; a possible D gene is TRBD2 (7 bases). Germline V gene data show CDR1 as SGHTA and CDR2 as FQGNSA. The CDR3 runs to 14 residues. V was clipped by 5 bases and J by 5 bases, with 14 bases between them. This CDR3 reads CASSIWGGRDTQYF. The CDR3 nucleotides are TGTGCCAGCAGCATCTGGGGGGGCAGAGATACGCAGTATTTT.

This clone was counted between two and nine times. This CDR3 is also generated by other DNA sequences in the sample. The J gene is TRBJ1-5, the V gene TRBV30; D might be TRBD1 (5 bases). Germline V gene sequence: CDR1 GTSNPN, CDR2 SVGIG (reference sequence). Between the trimmed V and J ends, which lost 0 bases and 4 bases, there was a span of 7 bases. This CDR3 region has 13 residues. In DNA form, the CDR3 reads TGTGCCTGGAGTGTCGGGGGAAATCAGCCCCAGCATTTT. Translating gives CAWSVGGNQPQHF.